Below, 12 T cell receptor beta chains from the same sample are listed, as sequenced in a study of OX40 agonist ivuxolimab in advanced cancers. Some clones are missing from TCRdb's copy, which holds only in-frame ones; the method was immunoSEQ multiplex PCR. Counted here are almost 70,000 clones, about 80% occurring once; the ten biggest clones make up 2% to 2.5%. This specimen was CD4+ or CD8+ T cells sorted from blood, taken in a trial of the OX40 agonist ivuxolimab. The receptors derive from an adult with an advanced solid tumor such as melanoma, head and neck, liver or kidney cancer.

This clone was seen a few times. The rearrangement uses TRBV14 and TRBJ1-2; D call uncertain. V was pared by 7 bases and J by 13 bases, with 25 bases between. The CDR3 loop spans 14 amino acids. Germline CDR1 SGHDN, CDR2 FVKESK. The chain's CDR3 is CASTPKSVFDTITF. Written as DNA, the CDR3 is TGTGCCAGCACCCCGAAATCGGTGTTTGATACCATCACCTTC. Variable domain in full (rest from reference TRBV14 and TRBJ1-2): EAGVTQFPSHSVIEKGQTVTLRCDPISGHDNLYWYRRVMGKEIKFLLHFVKESKQDESGMPNNRFLAERTGGTYSTLKVQPAELEDSGVYFCASTPKSVFDTITFGSGTRLTVV.

The V gene is TRBV4-1, the J gene TRBJ1-1, with 7 bases identical to TRBD1. The J segment lost 3 bases and the V segment lost 0 bases, leaving 4 bases of the junction unmatched. The germline V gene has CDR1 MGHRA and CDR2 YSYEKL. This CDR3 has 15 amino acids. CDR3: CASSQEATGDTEAFF. CDR3 in DNA: TGCGCCAGCAGCCAAGAGGCCACAGGGGACACTGAAGCTTTCTTT.

This chain connects TRBV11-2 to TRBJ2-1; possible D gene TRBD2, 6 bases. The CDR3 sequence is 15 residues long. V was cut by 9 bases and J by 4 bases, with 19 bases left in between. Germline CDR1 and CDR2: SGHAT and FQNNGV. CDR3 nucleotide sequence: TGTGCCAGTAAAAACCGGGACTTACTTTACAATGAGCAGTTCTTC. Protein product: CASKNRDLLYNEQFF.

V and J are TRBV11-2 and TRBJ2-3, with D possibly matching TRBD2 (7 bases). This CDR3 comprises 14 residues. Trimming took 5 bases from V and 0 from J, leaving 9 bases between them. CDR1 SGHAT and CDR2 FQNNGV come from the germline V gene. The CDR3 loop reads CASSRGGSTDTQYF. The CDR3 DNA reads as TGTGCCAGCAGCAGGGGGGGAAGCACAGATACGCAGTATTTT.

By sample fraction, this clone is medium-sized. The J gene is TRBJ1-1, the V gene TRBV30; 7 bases are a match to TRBD1. CDR3 size: 14 residues. After removal of 0 bases from V and 6 bases from J, the junction contained 7 bases not matched to a gene. CDR1 is GTSNPN and CDR2 is SVGIG in the germline V gene (reference sequence). CDR3 coding DNA: TGTGCCTGGAGTGTGACAGGGATAAAGTCTGAAGCTTTCTTT. As protein: CAWSVTGIKSEAFF.

V and J are TRBV7-3 and TRBJ1-1, with D possibly TRBD1 on 5 matching bases. Germline V CDR1 and CDR2: SGHTA, FQGTGA. The V end was cut by 4 bases, the J end by 5 bases, with 11 bases between. The CDR3 spans 13 residues. CDR3 in amino acids: CASSSGAGTEAFF. The DNA for the CDR3 is TGTGCCAGCAGCTCCGGGGCCGGAACTGAAGCTTTCTTT.

V usage is TRBV19 and J usage is TRBJ2-3; D gene unclear. This CDR3 is built from 12 residues. CDR1 is LNHDA, CDR2 SQIVND, per germline (reference sequence). The ends were cut back, 4 bases at V and 6 bases at J, with 8 bases in the middle. This CDR3 is CASSTTGDTQYF. CDR3 DNA: TGTGCCAGTAGTACCACCGGGGATACGCAGTATTTT.

V and J are TRBV6-1 and TRBJ2-1, with TRBD1 matching over 7 bases. The germline gives CDR1 MNHNS, CDR2 SASEGT. The CDR3 extends over 15 amino acids. J gave up 5 bases and V 4 bases, and 8 bases lay outside the gene matches. The CDR3 is CASSARGLGDNEQFF. The CDR3 DNA follows: TGTGCCAGCAGTGCAAGGGGGCTCGGGGACAATGAGCAGTTCTTC.

This chain joins TRBV6-1 and TRBJ1-5; tentative D call: TRBD1 (5 bases). The CDR3 runs to 12 residues. Germline V lookup: CDR1 MNHNS, CDR2 SASEGT. V shed 7 bases and J shed 9 bases, with 13 bases lying between them. CDR3 DNA sequence: TGTGCCAGCACGCAAATGGGGGGGCCCCAGCATTTT. This codes for CASTQMGGPQHF.

The J gene is TRBJ2-1, the V gene TRBV27, with 10 bases lining up with TRBD2. The CDR3 has 16 amino acids. Germline V gene lookup returns CDR1 MNHEY and CDR2 SMNVEV (reference sequence). Germline trimming cut 5 bases from V and 8 bases from J; bases unmatched to any gene: 12. The CDR3 sequence: CASSPIGTSVSDEQFF. In DNA form, the CDR3 reads TGTGCCAGCAGTCCCATTGGGACTAGCGTGTCCGATGAGCAGTTCTTC.

This chain connects TRBV5-1 to TRBJ2-1; D is possibly TRBD2 (7 bases). CDR1 SGHRS and CDR2 YFSETQ come from the germline V gene. The CDR3 covers 15 residues. Between the trimmed V and J ends, which lost 3 bases and 5 bases, there was a span of 15 bases. The CDR3 DNA sequence: TGCGCCAGCAGCTCCGACGGGGGGCCCCACAATGAGCAGTTCTTC. This translates into CASSSDGGPHNEQFF.

The chain recombines TRBV1 with TRBJ2-3; no DNA check was done on the table's D call, TRBD2. TRBV1 is assigned pseudogene status. CDR3 size: 18 residues. Here the CDR3 reads CTSSQDPLLAGGDDTQYF. The DNA for the CDR3 is TGCACCAGCAGCCAAGATCCCCTTCTAGCGGGGGGGGATGATACGCAGTATTTT.